This TCR beta chain was captured by sequencing in a study of shared clonotypes between healthy human individuals. The overall study: Per-donor plates numbered three CD4 naive, three CD4 memory, two CD8 naive and one CD8 memory.

Assay used: immunoSEQ multiplex PCR; TCRdb lists only in-frame clones, some missing. The sample lists about 2.4 million clones, approximately 94% occurring once. To note about this clone: Its target is unknown.

The CDR3 sequence is 15 residues long. Germline assignment: CDR1 SGHRS and CDR2 YFSETQ. V was clipped by 1 base and J by 2 bases, with 7 bases between them. Points from the study as a whole: Estimated clonotype richness was generally higher in naive than memory subsets.

The sequence came from a man younger than 35 in good health. Some clones in this sample may be carry-over from other donors' samples. The chain has TRBV5-1 and TRBJ2-6; D is perhaps TRBD1 (6 bases). The sample taken for sequencing was naive CD4+ T cells from PBMCs. As to subset: CD45RA+ positively selected. This chain's CDR3 is CASSLQGPGANVLTF. In DNA form, the CDR3 reads TGCGCCAGCAGCTTGCAGGGGCCTGGGGCCAACGTCCTGACTTTC.